These 29 T cell receptor beta chains originate from one sample sequenced in a study of T-cell memory formation after mild COVID-19 (dated by TCRdb to the early 2020s). Receptor libraries were prepared by 5' RACE. TCRdb names Illumina NovaSeq 6000 as the instrument used. TCRdb took the public reads, trimmed them with fastp at Q25, ran MiXCR for clone calling and kept in-frame beta chains. Every distinct CDR3 protein forms one entry, paired with its most common genes and DNA. The sample has more than 250,000 distinct CDR3 sequences on record, 16% of them singletons. Less than 30% of the sample is taken by the ten largest. Sample: PBMCs or a T cell subset sorted from them (not recorded which). The receptors shown here come from a man aged 18 to 29 who had mild COVID-19 (a few samples of this study predate the infection). The sample titles of this study are shuffled in the database, so cell type and time point are left out; the donor was told from shared clones.

DNA of the CDR3: TGTGCCAGCAGCTTCTCGACAGGGTTGTATCAGCCCCAGCATTTT. This gives the protein CASSFSTGLYQPQHF. The chain combines TRBV7-2 with TRBJ1-5, with TRBD1 matching over 7 bases. Germline V gene lookup returns CDR1 SGHTA and CDR2 FQGNSA. CDR3 length: 15 residues. V dropped 3 bases and J dropped 5; count of bases not matched to a gene: 7.

The V and J genes are TRBV6-5 and TRBJ1-5; D gene ambiguous. There are 13 residues in the CDR3. The germline V and J ends were trimmed by 0 bases and 7 bases, with 7 bases remaining between them. Germline loops: CDR1 MNHEY, CDR2 SVGAGI. DNA of the CDR3: TGTGCCAGCAGTTACTCGACTACGCAGCCCCAGCATTTT. Protein sequence: CASSYSTTQPQHF.

This clonotype was seen only a few times. The J gene is TRBJ2-5, the V gene TRBV24-1; no clear D. The CDR3 is made up of 17 amino acids. Trimming left V 2 bases short and J 1 base short, with 16 bases between. CDR1 is KGHDR, CDR2 SFDVKD, per germline. As DNA, the CDR3 is TGTGCCACCAGTGATTCCGGCGGTTCAGCTTTCCAAGAGACCCAGTACTTC. Residues: CATSDSGGSAFQETQYF.

This clonotype has just a few counts. The chain employs TRBV7-9 and TRBJ1-2; D is unresolved. CDR1 SEHNR and CDR2 FQNEAQ come from the germline V gene (reference sequence). The V gene lost 8 bases and the J gene lost 0 bases, with 10 bases spanning the gap. There are 13 residues in the CDR3. The CDR3 sequence: CASGREANYGYTF. CDR3 bases: TGTGCCAGCGGGAGAGAAGCTAACTATGGCTACACCTTC.

In its sample, this clonotype was seen many times. This chain uses TRBV29-1 with TRBJ2-5; perhaps TRBD2 as D (6 bases). V gave up 6 bases and J gave up 7 bases, with 6 bases separating them. This CDR3 has 9 residues. CDR1 is SQVTM and CDR2 is ANQGSEA in the germline V gene. CDR3 sequence reads: CSVGGTQYF. The CDR3 DNA follows: TGCAGCGTCGGGGGGACCCAGTACTTC.

V and J are TRBV7-2 and TRBJ2-1; D is perhaps TRBD1 (5 bases). Trimming left V 6 bases short and J 8 bases short, with 17 bases between. CDR3 size: 14 residues. CDR1 SGHTA and CDR2 FQGNSA come from the germline V gene. For the CDR3, the DNA is TGTGCCAGCAGACAATCGCAGGGTTCTGATGAGCAGTTCTTC. It encodes CASRQSQGSDEQFF. Based on the CDR3 plus reference TRBV7-2 and TRBJ2-1, the full variable domain is GAGVSQSPSNKVTEKGKDVELRCDPISGHTALYWYRQSLGQGLEFLIYFQGNSAPDKSGLPSDRFSAERTGGSVSTLTIQRTQQEDSAVYLCASRQSQGSDEQFFGPGTRLTVL.

By sample fraction, this clonotype is medium-sized. The chain combines TRBV3-2 with TRBJ2-7. TRBV3-2 is tagged as a pseudogene. The CDR3 spans 16 residues. The CDR3 coding sequence is TGTGCCAGCAGCCAAGATTTACCGCCTGCTACCTACGAGCAGTACGTC. Translation gives CASSQDLPPATYEQYV.

This clonotype appeared a few times. J is TRBJ2-1 and V is TRBV20-1; the match to TRBD1 covers 9 bases. Losses at the gene ends were 6 bases for V and 7 bases for J; bases not matched to a gene: 10. This CDR3 is 14 amino acids long. The germline V gene encodes CDR1 DFQATT and CDR2 SNEGSKA (reference sequence). In DNA form, the CDR3 reads TGCAGTGCCCCGAGGCGGGACAGGGCAAATGAGCAGTTCTTC. This encodes CSAPRRDRANEQFF.

This clonotype appeared many times. The CDR3 region is CASSRSGVNTGELFF. As DNA, the CDR3 is TGCGCCAGCAGCCGTAGCGGGGTGAACACCGGGGAGCTGTTTTTT. V is TRBV5-1 and J is TRBJ2-2, with 8 bases aligning to TRBD2. The length of the CDR3 is 15 residues. Trimming removed 4 bases from V and 1 base from J; junction bases left unmatched: 3. CDR1 and CDR2 (germline): SGHRS, YFSETQ. Variable domain in full (rest from reference TRBV5-1 and TRBJ2-2): KAGVTQTPRYLIKTRGQQVTLSCSPISGHRSVSWYQQTPGQGLQFLFEYFSETQRNKGNFPGRFSGRQFSNSRSEMNVSTLELGDSALYLCASSRSGVNTGELFFGEGSRLTVL.

V and J are TRBV11-2 and TRBJ1-1, with TRBD1 matching 8 bases. CDR1 and CDR2 (germline): SGHAT, FQNNGV. The V segment lost 5 bases and the J segment 4 bases; nucleotides outside the gene matches: 12. This CDR3 comprises 16 residues. The CDR3 bases are TGTGCCAGCAGCGCAGCAGCAGGGGGCATCGGCACTGAAGCTTTCTTT. Amino acids: CASSAAAGGIGTEAFF.

There are a few counts of this clonotype. This chain links TRBV21-1 with TRBJ2-7. TRBV21-1 is a documented pseudogene. The length of the CDR3 is 16 residues. In DNA, the CDR3 is TGTGCCAGCAGCAAAGTCCGAGCTCCGACAACCTACGAGCAGTACTTC. The encoded protein is CASSKVRAPTTYEQYF.

V gene TRBV15 combines with J gene TRBJ2-7, with a weak D call TRBD2 (5 bases). Trimming left V 1 base short and J 0 bases short, with 13 bases between. Germline lookup yields CDR1 LNHNV and CDR2 YYDKDF (reference sequence). This CDR3 has 16 amino acids. CDR3 DNA sequence: TGTGCCACCAGCAGAGGCAGCGGTAGGAACTCCTACGAGCAGTACGTC. Translated: CATSRGSGRNSYEQYV.

This clonotype has more than one count but fewer than ten. The chain is built from TRBV7-9 and TRBJ2-5, with D hard to call. V lost 5 bases and J 5 bases, leaving 12 bases between the germline ends. The V gene's germline CDR1 is SEHNR and CDR2 FQNEAQ (reference sequence). The CDR3 is 13 amino acids. The CDR3 sequence: CASSDIGRETQYF. CDR3 sequence (DNA): TGTGCCAGCAGCGACATAGGGCGGGAGACCCAGTACTTC.

This clonotype was recorded a few times. V and J are TRBV6-2 or TRBV6-3 and TRBJ2-5; 7 positions match TRBD2. Per germline, CDR1 MNHEY and CDR2 SVGEGT. Trimming removed 4 bases from V and 5 bases from J; junction bases left unmatched: 4. The CDR3 loop spans 13 amino acids. For the CDR3, the DNA is TGTGCCAGCAGTTTTTCCGGGAGGGAGACCCAGTACTTC. Its translation: CASSFSGRETQYF.

The CDR3 loop reads CASSRGLGVDEKLFF. The CDR3, as DNA: TGTGCCAGCAGTCGCGGGTTAGGGGTGGATGAAAAACTGTTTTTT. J is TRBJ1-4 and V is TRBV27; a weak D match, TRBD1 (5 bases). V was pared by 5 bases and J by 6 bases, with 16 bases between. This CDR3 has 15 residues. Germline V gene sequence: CDR1 MNHEY, CDR2 SMNVEV (reference sequence).

This chain joins TRBV28 and TRBJ1-6, with D maybe TRBD1 (5 bases). Looked up from germline, CDR1 is MDHEN and CDR2 is SYDVKM. Between the trimmed V and J ends, which lost 2 bases and 15 bases, there was a span of 14 bases. This CDR3 has 13 amino acids. CDR3 loop: CASSLEDSRYLHF. CDR3 DNA sequence: TGTGCCAGCAGTTTAGAAGACAGTCGCTACCTCCACTTT.

The table lists this clonotype with many counts. The chain uses TRBV5-4 and TRBJ1-4, with TRBD1 as a possible D gene (6 bases). Germline V gene data show CDR1 as SGHNT and CDR2 as YYREEE (reference sequence). CDR3 length: 14 amino acids. The V end lost 2 bases, the J end lost 8 bases, and 13 bases lay between the germline ends. The CDR3 bases are TGTGCCAGCAGCTTACAGGGCGCGGAGGAAAAACTGTTTTTT. Encoded protein: CASSLQGAEEKLFF. The entire variable domain, with the rest obtained from reference TRBV5-4 and TRBJ1-4, is as follows: ETGVTQSPTHLIKTRGQQVTLRCSSQSGHNTVSWYQQALGQGPQFIFQYYREEENGRGNFPPRFSGLQFPNYSSELNVNALELDDSALYLCASSLQGAEEKLFFGSGTQLSVL.

The rearrangement links TRBV27 to TRBJ2-5, with 11 bases aligning to TRBD1. The CDR3 is 14 residues long. Unmatched junction bases numbered 5, after V lost 5 bases and J lost 6 bases. Germline CDR1 is MNHEY and CDR2 is SMNVEV (reference sequence). The CDR3 region has the DNA TGTGCCAGCAGTCATGGGACAGGGGGGCAGACCCAGTACTTC. Protein: CASSHGTGGQTQYF.

This clonotype was counted at least ten times. Sequence at one end of the junction differs from germline and may be a read error. The chain has TRBV7-7 and TRBJ2-3; D possibly corresponds to TRBD1 (6 bases). The CDR3 has 14 amino acids. CDR1 SSHAT and CDR2 FNYEAQ come from the germline V gene (reference sequence). CDR3 in DNA: TGTGCTAGCAGCCTAGGTACAGGGCTTGATACGCAGTATTTT. Protein: CASSLGTGLDTQYF.

The rearrangement uses TRBV7-6 and TRBJ2-1, with D maybe TRBD2 (6 bases). This CDR3 is built from 15 residues. Germline lookup yields CDR1 SGHVS and CDR2 FNYEAQ. Between the trimmed V and J ends, which lost 5 bases and 5 bases, there was a span of 16 bases. DNA of the CDR3: TGTGCCAGCAGCCTCAGTCTAGCGAGTAACAATGAGCAGTTCTTC. Translated, it gives CASSLSLASNNEQFF. Complete variable domain (other parts from reference TRBV7-6 and TRBJ2-1): GAGVSQSPRYKVTKRGQDVALRCDPISGHVSLYWYRQALGQGPEFLTYFNYEAQQDKSGLPNDRFSAERPEGSISTLTIQRTEQRDSAMYRCASSLSLASNNEQFFGPGTRLTVL.

The chain employs TRBV7-2 and TRBJ2-5; the match to TRBD2 covers 8 bases. In germline, CDR1 is SGHTA, CDR2 FQGNSA. This CDR3 is built from 16 residues. Trimming removed 3 bases from V and 2 bases from J; junction bases left unmatched: 8. The CDR3 region is CASSFGSGVLQETQYF. DNA for the CDR3: TGTGCCAGCAGCTTTGGTAGCGGGGTCCTACAAGAGACCCAGTACTTC.

The rearrangement joins TRBV12-5 to TRBJ2-3, with D possibly being TRBD1 (6 bases). The CDR3 runs 14 residues. CDR1 is LGHNT, CDR2 FRNRAP, per germline. V lost 7 bases and J lost 2, with 13 bases in between. The CDR3 here is CASAETGYTDTQYF. In DNA, the CDR3 is TGTGCTAGTGCCGAAACAGGGTACACAGATACGCAGTATTTT. The whole variable domain, remainder taken from reference TRBV12-5 and TRBJ2-3, is DARVTQTPRHKVTEMGQEVTMRCQPILGHNTVFWYRQTMMQGLELLAYFRNRAPLDDSGMPKDRFSAEMPDATLATLKIQPSEPRDSAVYFCASAETGYTDTQYFGPGTRLTVL.

This clonotype was seen more than once but under ten times. V usage is TRBV7-9 and J usage is TRBJ2-2; D unresolved. This CDR3 region has 14 residues. Trimming took 3 bases from V and 7 from J, leaving 12 bases between them. Germline V gives CDR1 SEHNR, CDR2 FQNEAQ (reference sequence). The CDR3: CASSLNGLGGELFF. CDR3 DNA: TGTGCCAGCAGCTTGAACGGCCTGGGCGGGGAGCTGTTTTTT. Combining the CDR3 with reference TRBV7-9 and TRBJ2-2 gives the whole variable domain DTGVSQNPRHKITKRGQNVTFRCDPISEHNRLYWYRQTLGQGPEFLTYFQNEAQLEKSRLLSDRFSAERPKGSFSTLEIQRTEQGDSAMYLCASSLNGLGGELFFGEGSRLTVL.

The sample holds a few counts of this clonotype. The rearrangement joins TRBV7-2 to TRBJ1-5; D uncertain. Per the germline V gene, CDR1 is SGHTA and CDR2 is FQGNSA. V was shortened by 3 bases and J by 5 bases, with 11 bases between the two germline ends. There are 14 residues in the CDR3. CDR3 bases: TGTGCCAGCAGCTTTTCGGCATCCGATCAGCCCCAGCATTTT. This sequence encodes CASSFSASDQPQHF.

The chain couples TRBV5-1 to TRBJ2-1; 7 nucleotides align to TRBD2. Germline V gives CDR1 SGHRS, CDR2 YFSETQ. The CDR3 has 14 residues. Unmatched junction bases numbered 4, after V lost 3 bases and J lost 4 bases. The CDR3 region is CASSSGTTYNEQFF. The CDR3 DNA reads as TGCGCCAGCAGCTCTGGGACTACATACAATGAGCAGTTCTTC.

In its sample, this clonotype was seen a few times. V usage is TRBV7-3 and J usage is TRBJ2-5; 7 bases are a match to TRBD1. The germline V gene encodes CDR1 SGHTA and CDR2 FQGTGA. V shed 1 base and J 4 bases; nucleotides not matched to a gene: 3. The CDR3 has 14 amino acids. The CDR3 region has the DNA TGTGCCAGCAGCTTAAGTGCAGGGGGAGAGACCCAGTACTTC. It encodes CASSLSAGGETQYF.

In this sample, this clonotype turned up many times. The chain links TRBV5-5 to TRBJ2-7; TRBD2 matches 11 bases. Germline V gene lookup returns CDR1 SGHKS and CDR2 YYEKEE (reference sequence). V was pared by 4 bases and J by 7 bases, with 7 bases of the junction left unmatched. This CDR3 is built from 14 residues. In DNA form, the CDR3 reads TGTGCCAGCAGCACATATAGCGGGGGGGAAGAGCAGTACGTC. Encoded protein: CASSTYSGGEEQYV.

This clonotype was seen a few times. The V call is TRBV6-5, the J call TRBJ2-5, with a weak D call TRBD1 (6 bases). Germline CDR1 MNHEY, CDR2 SVGAGI. The CDR3 has 14 amino acids. V was cut by 2 bases and J by 7 bases, with 14 bases left in between. Written as DNA, the CDR3 is TGTGCCAGCAGTTACGGTGGGGGCCCAACGACCCAGTACTTC. It encodes CASSYGGGPTTQYF.

This clonotype was seen a few times. The V gene is TRBV7-2, the J gene TRBJ2-3; 12 nucleotides agree with TRBD2. J lost 3 bases, V lost 5 bases, and 9 bases had no gene match. CDR1 is SGHTA and CDR2 is FQGNSA in the germline V gene. The CDR3 sequence is 17 residues long. The CDR3 coding sequence is TGTGCCAGCAGCCTAAGACTAGCGGGGGATAGGACAGATACGCAGTATTTT. As protein: CASSLRLAGDRTDTQYF. Based on the CDR3 plus reference TRBV7-2 and TRBJ2-3, the full variable domain is GAGVSQSPSNKVTEKGKDVELRCDPISGHTALYWYRQSLGQGLEFLIYFQGNSAPDKSGLPSDRFSAERTGGSVSTLTIQRTQQEDSAVYLCASSLRLAGDRTDTQYFGPGTRLTVL.